Here is one TCR beta chain with its context. The assay was immunoSEQ multiplex PCR, and TCRdb's table has in-frame clones only and misses some. The sample contains 450,000 or so clones, about 91% of which appear only once. This record belongs to a study of blood T cell repertoires in COVID-19. Germline V CDR1 and CDR2: SNHLY, FYNNEI. V dropped 4 bases and J dropped 3; count of bases not matched to a gene: 4. The CDR3 is 14 residues long. The sample was peripheral blood. The receptor's source is a man younger than 30 with COVID-19, enrolled during active disease. The rearrangement joins TRBV2 to TRBJ1-2; 8 nucleotides agree with TRBD1. The CDR3 DNA follows: TGTGCCAGCAGTGGGACAGGGCTAGACTATGGCTACACCTTC. It translates to CASSGTGLDYGYTF.